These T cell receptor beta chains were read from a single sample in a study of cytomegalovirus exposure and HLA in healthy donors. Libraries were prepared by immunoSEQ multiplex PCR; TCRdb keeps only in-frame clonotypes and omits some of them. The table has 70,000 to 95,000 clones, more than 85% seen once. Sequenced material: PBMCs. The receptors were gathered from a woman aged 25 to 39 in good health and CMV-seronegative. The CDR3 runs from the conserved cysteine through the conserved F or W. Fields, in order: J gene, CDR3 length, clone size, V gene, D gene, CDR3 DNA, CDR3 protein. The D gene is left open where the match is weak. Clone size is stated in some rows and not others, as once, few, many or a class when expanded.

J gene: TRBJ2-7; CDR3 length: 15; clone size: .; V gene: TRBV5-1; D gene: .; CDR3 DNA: TGCGCCAGCAGCTTTGGGCAATCTGGGGCAAGCGAGCAGTACTTC; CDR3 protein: CASSFGQSGASEQYF
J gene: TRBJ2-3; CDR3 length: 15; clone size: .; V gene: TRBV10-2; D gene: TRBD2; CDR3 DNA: TGCGCCAGCAGAGCAAGCGGGGTTAGCACAGATACGCAGTATTTT; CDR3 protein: CASRASGVSTDTQYF
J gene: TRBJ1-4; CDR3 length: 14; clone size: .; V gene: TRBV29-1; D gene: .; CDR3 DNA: TGCAGCGTTGACCCCGGGACGGACGCGGGGAAACTGTTTTTT; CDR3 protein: CSVDPGTDAGKLFF
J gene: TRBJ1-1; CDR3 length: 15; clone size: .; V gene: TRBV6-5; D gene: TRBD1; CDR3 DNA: TGTGCCAGCAGTCAGACGGGACAGGGGTCGGGTGAAGCTTTCTTT; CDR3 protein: CASSQTGQGSGEAFF
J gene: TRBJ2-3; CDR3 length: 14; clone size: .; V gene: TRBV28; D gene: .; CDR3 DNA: TGTGCCAGCAGTAGGACAGCCCGGGCAGATACGCAGTATTTT; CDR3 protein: CASSRTARADTQYF
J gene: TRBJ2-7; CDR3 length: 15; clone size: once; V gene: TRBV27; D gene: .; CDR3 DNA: TGTGCCAGCAGTTTATCCTGGGTTTCACAGGTCGAGCAGTACTTC; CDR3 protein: CASSLSWVSQVEQYF
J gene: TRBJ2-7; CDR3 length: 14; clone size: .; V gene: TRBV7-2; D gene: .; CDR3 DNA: TGTGCCAGCAGCTTAGACGCAGGAACCTACGAGCAGTACTTC; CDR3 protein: CASSLDAGTYEQYF
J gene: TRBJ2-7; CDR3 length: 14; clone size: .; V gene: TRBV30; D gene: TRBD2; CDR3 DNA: TGTGCCTGGAGAGCGGCTAGCGGGAGGCTCGAGCAGTACTTC; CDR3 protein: CAWRAASGRLEQYF
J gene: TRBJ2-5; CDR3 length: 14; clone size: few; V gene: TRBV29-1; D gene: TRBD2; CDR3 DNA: TGCAGCGTTGAAGGACTAGCGGGATTAGAGACCCAGTACTTC; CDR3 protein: CSVEGLAGLETQYF
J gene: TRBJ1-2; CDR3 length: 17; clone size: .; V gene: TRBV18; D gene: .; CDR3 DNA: TGTGCCAGCTCACCAAGGGTCGGGAAGGAATGGACCTATGGCTACACCTTC; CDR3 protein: CASSPRVGKEWTYGYTF
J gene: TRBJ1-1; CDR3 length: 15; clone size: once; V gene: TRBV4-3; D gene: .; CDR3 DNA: TGCGCCAGCAGCCAAGATAGGGAGGGTTACACTGAAGCTTTCTTT; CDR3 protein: CASSQDREGYTEAFF
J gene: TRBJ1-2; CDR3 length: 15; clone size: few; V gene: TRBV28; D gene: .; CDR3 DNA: TGTGCCAGCTACGGACGAACACAGGCCTACTATGGCTACACCTTC; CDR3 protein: CASYGRTQAYYGYTF
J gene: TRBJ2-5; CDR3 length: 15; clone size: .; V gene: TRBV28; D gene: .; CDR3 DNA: TGTGCCAGCAGCCCTAGGGGGAGGGCCGTAGAGACCCAGTACTTC; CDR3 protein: CASSPRGRAVETQYF
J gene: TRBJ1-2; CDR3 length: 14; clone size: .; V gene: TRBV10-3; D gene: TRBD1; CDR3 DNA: TGTGCCATCAGTTCCGGGACAGGGAACTATGGCTACACCTTC; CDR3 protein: CAISSGTGNYGYTF
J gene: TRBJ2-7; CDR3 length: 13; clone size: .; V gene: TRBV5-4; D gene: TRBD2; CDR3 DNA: TGTGCCAGCAGCCGGGAGGTTGGCTACGAGCAGTACTTC; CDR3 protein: CASSREVGYEQYF
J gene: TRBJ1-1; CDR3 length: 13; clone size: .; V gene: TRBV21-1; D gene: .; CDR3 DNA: TGTGCCAGCAGCACCCCTGTCAGCACTGAAGCTTTCTTT; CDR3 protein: CASSTPVSTEAFF
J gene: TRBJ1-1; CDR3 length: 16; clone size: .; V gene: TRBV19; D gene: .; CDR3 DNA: TGTGCCAGTAGTCCCAGGAGGAAGATGGAGAACACTGAAGCTTTCTTT; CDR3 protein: CASSPRRKMENTEAFF
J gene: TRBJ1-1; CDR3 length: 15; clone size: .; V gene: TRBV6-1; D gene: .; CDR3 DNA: TGTGCCAGCAGTGACCGAGGGTTGGGTGGGACTGAAGCTTTCTTT; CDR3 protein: CASSDRGLGGTEAFF
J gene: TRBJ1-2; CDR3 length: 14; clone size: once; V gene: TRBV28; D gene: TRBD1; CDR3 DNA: TGTGCCAGCAGTTTAGGGGGACAGGGACGTGGCTACACCTTC; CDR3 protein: CASSLGGQGRGYTF
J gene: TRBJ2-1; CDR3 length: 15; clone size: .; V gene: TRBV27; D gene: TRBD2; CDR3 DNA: TGTGCCAGCAGTTCCCCCCGGGACTATAACAATGAGCAGTTCTTC; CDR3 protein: CASSSPRDYNNEQFF
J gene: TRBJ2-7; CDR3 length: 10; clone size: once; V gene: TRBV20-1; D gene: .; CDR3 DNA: TGCAGTGCTATCTTCTACGAGCAGTACTTC; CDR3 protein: CSAIFYEQYF
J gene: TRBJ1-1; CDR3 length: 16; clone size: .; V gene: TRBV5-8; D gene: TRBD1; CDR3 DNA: TGTGCCAGCAGCCAAGGATTACGACAGGGGAACACTGAAGCTTTCTTT; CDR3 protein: CASSQGLRQGNTEAFF
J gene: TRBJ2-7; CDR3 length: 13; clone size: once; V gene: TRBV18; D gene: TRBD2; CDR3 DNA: TGTGCCAGCTCACGGACTAGCGGATACGAGCAGTACTTC; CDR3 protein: CASSRTSGYEQYF
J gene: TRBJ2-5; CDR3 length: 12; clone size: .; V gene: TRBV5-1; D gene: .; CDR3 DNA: TGCGCCAGCAGCTCCTCCGGAGAGACCCAGTACTTC; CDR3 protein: CASSSSGETQYF
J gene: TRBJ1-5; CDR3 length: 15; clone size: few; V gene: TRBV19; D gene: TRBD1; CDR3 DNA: TGTGCCAGTACGTATCGACAGGGCGGCAATCAGCCCCAGCATTTT; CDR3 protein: CASTYRQGGNQPQHF
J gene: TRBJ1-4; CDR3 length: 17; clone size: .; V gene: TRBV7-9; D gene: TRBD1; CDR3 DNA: TGTGCCAGCAGCTGGAGGGGGACAGACCCCCGCGGGGAAAAACTGTTTTTT; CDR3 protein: CASSWRGTDPRGEKLFF
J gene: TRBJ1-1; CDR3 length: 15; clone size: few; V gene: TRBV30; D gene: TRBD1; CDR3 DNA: TGTGCCTGGAGTGGTTTGGTGGACAGGGGCACTGAAGCTTTCTTT; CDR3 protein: CAWSGLVDRGTEAFF
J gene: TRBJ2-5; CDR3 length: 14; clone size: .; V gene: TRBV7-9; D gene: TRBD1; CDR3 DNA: TGTGCCAGCAGCTTAAAGGGGGCATGGGAGACCCAGTACTTC; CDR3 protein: CASSLKGAWETQYF
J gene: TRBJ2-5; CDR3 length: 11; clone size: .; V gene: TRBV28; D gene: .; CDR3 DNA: TGTGCCAGCAGTTTTAAAGAGACCCAGTACTTC; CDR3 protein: CASSFKETQYF
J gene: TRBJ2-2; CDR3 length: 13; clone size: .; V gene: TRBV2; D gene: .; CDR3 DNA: TGTGCCAGCAGTGACCCGGGATCCGGGGAGCTGTTTTTT; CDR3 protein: CASSDPGSGELFF
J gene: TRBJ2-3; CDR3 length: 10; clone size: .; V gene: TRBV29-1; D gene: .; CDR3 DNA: TGCAGCGTTGCCGGTAATACGCAGTATTTT; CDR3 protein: CSVAGNTQYF
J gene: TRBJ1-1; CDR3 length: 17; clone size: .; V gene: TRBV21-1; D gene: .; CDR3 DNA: TGTGCCAGCAGCAAAGGGATTGCGGACAGTCTGGACACTGAAGCTTTCTTT; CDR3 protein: CASSKGIADSLDTEAFF
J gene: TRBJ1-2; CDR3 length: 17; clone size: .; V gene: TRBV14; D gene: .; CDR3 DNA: TGTGCCAGCAGCCAAACCCGGTTCCTGATAAATAACTATGGCTACACCTTC; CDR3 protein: CASSQTRFLINNYGYTF
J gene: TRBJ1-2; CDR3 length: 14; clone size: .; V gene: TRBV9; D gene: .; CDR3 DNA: TGTGCCAGCAGCCTTGGGGGGGGTTCCTATGGCTACACCTTC; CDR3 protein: CASSLGGGSYGYTF
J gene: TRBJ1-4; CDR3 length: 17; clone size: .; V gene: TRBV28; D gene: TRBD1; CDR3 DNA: TGTGCCAGCAGTTCGAAACGCTCGACAGGGAAGGGAGAAAAACTGTTTTTT; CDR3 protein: CASSSKRSTGKGEKLFF
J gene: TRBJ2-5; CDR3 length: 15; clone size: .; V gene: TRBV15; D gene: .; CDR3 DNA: TGTGCCACCAGCAGAGCCTTGGACAGACAAGAGACCCAGTACTTC; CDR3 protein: CATSRALDRQETQYF
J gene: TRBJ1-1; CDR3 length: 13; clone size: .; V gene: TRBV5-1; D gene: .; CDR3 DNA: TGCGCCAGCACCATAGAAAAGAACACTGAAGCTTTCTTT; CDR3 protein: CASTIEKNTEAFF
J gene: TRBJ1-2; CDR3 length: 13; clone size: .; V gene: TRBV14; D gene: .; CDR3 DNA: TGTGCCAGCAGCCACGACAGAAACTATGGCTACACCTTC; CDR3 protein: CASSHDRNYGYTF
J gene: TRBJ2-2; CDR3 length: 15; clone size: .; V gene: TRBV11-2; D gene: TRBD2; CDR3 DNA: TGTGCCAGCAGCCCCCTAAGTAGCGGGGTAGGGGAGCTGTTTTTT; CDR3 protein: CASSPLSSGVGELFF
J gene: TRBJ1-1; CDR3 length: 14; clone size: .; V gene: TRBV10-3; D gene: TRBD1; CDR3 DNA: TGTGCCATCAGTACCGACAGGGAGAGTTGGGAAGCTTTCTTT; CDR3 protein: CAISTDRESWEAFF
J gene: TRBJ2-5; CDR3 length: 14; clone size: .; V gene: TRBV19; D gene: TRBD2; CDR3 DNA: TGTGCCAGTAGTACTAGCGGGAGTTGGGAGACCCAGTACTTC; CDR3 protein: CASSTSGSWETQYF
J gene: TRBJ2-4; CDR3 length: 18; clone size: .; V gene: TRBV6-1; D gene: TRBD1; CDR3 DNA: TGTGCCAGCAGTGGACAGGGGGCCCGACCGCTAGCCAAAAACATTCAGTACTTC; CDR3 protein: CASSGQGARPLAKNIQYF
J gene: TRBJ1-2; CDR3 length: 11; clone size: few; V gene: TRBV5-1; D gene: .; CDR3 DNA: TGCGCCAGCAGCGTCGGCTATGGCTACACCTTC; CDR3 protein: CASSVGYGYTF
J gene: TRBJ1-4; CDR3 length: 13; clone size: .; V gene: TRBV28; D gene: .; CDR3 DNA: TGTGCCAGCAGTTTTTCGTTTAGTGAAAAACTGTTTTTT; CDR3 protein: CASSFSFSEKLFF
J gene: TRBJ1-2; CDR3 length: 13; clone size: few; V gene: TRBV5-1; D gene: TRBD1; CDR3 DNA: TGCGCCAGCAGCCTAGGACAACGACAGGGGTGCACCTTC; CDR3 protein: CASSLGQRQGCTF
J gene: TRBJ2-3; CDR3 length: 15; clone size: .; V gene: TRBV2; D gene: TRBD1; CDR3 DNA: TGTGCCAGCAGTGTGACAGGCAGGGGGACAGATACGCAGTATTTT; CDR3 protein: CASSVTGRGTDTQYF
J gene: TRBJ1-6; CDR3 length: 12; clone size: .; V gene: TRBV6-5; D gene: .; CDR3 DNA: TGTGCCAGCAGTTACGTTGCGGGTACCCTCCACTTT; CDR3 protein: CASSYVAGTLHF
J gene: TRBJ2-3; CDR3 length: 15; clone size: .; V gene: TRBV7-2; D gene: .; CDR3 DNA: TGTGCCAGCAGCCCACCGGGAAACCCGGGGTATACGCAGTATTTT; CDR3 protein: CASSPPGNPGYTQYF
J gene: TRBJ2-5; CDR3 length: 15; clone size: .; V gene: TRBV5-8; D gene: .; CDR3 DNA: TGTGCCAGCAGCTTGGTGGGGACACTCCAAGAGACCCAGTACTTC; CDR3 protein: CASSLVGTLQETQYF
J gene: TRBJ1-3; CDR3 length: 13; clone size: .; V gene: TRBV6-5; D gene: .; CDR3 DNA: TGTGCCAGCAGTTCACAGGGTGCCGGCACCATATATTTT; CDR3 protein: CASSSQGAGTIYF
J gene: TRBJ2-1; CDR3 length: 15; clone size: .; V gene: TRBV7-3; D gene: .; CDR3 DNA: TGTGCCAGCAGCTCAGAGATCGGGTATTACAATGAGCAGTTCTTC; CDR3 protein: CASSSEIGYYNEQFF
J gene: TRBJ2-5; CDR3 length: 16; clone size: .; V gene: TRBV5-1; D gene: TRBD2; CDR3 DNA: TGCGCCAGCAGCTTGGGTCCTAGCGGGGGACAAGAGACCCAGTACTTC; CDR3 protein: CASSLGPSGGQETQYF
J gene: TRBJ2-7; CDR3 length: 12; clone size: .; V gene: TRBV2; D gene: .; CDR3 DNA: TGTGCCAGCAGTATTCGGGGGGCCGAGCAGTACTTC; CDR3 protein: CASSIRGAEQYF
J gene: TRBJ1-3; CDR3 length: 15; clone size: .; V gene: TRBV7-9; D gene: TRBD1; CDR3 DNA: TGTGCCAGCAGCTTAGCCGGACAGGGAGGGAACACCATATATTTT; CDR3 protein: CASSLAGQGGNTIYF
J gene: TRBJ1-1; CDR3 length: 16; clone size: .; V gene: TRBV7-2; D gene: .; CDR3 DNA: TGTGCCAGCAGACCAACAGGAACCTACATGAACACTGAAGCTTTCTTT; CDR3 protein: CASRPTGTYMNTEAFF
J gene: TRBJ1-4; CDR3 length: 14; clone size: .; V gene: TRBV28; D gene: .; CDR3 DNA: TGTGCCAGCAAAAAGACTCAAACTAATGAAAAACTGTTTTTT; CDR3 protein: CASKKTQTNEKLFF
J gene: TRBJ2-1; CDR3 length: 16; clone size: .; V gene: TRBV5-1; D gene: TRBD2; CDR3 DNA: TGCGCCAGCAGCGAGGGGGCTAGCGGGAGTGGCAATGAGCAGTTCTTC; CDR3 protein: CASSEGASGSGNEQFF
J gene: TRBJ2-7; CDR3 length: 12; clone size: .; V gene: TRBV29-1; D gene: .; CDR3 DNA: TGCAGCGTTGAAAGGTTACGCGGCGAGCAGTACTTC; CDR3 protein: CSVERLRGEQYF
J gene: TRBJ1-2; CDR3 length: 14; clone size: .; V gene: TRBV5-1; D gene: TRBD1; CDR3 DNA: TGCGCCAGCAGCCCGACAGGGGAGTACTATGGCTACACCTTC; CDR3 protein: CASSPTGEYYGYTF